The clone carrying this T cell receptor beta chain was seen a few times. Its antigen is unidentified. The sample belongs to a study of T cells after posttransplantation cyclophosphamide. Cyclophosphamide on days +3 and +4 followed busulfan-fludarabine conditioning and a marrow graft. General study results and limits: Skin or GI-infiltrating T cells shared few TRB sequences with blood. Later post-transplant blood repertoires were often dominated by donor CD8+ memory clones.

Germline CDR1 reads GTSNPN; CDR2 reads SVGIG (reference sequence). The CDR3 totals 14 residues. The J segment lost 6 bases and the V segment lost 1 base, leaving 2 bases of the junction unmatched. Here immunoSEQ multiplex PCR was the method, and the copy in TCRdb shows in-frame clones only, minus some. The sample offers roughly 3,000 clones and no singletons, the top ten holding approximately 32%. This sequence joins TRBV30 and TRBJ2-2; 10 positions match TRBD1. The starting material was PBMCs, obtained after allogeneic stem cell transplant with posttransplant cyclophosphamide. The sequence derives from a female patient between 50 and 59 years old who received an allogeneic stem cell transplant from a related donor, was CMV-positive, and had no GVHD. The graft donor may have contributed some T cells. The chain's CDR3 is CAWSGGQGSGELFF. CDR3 DNA sequence: TGTGCCTGGAGTGGGGGACAGGGGTCCGGGGAGCTGTTTTTT.